This section outlines one T cell receptor (beta chain) sequence together with its context. Authors' data handling: Reference gene primer amplification gave nucleated cell count estimates. The table came from immunoSEQ multiplex PCR; TCRdb's copy has only in-frame clones and leaves some out. That table furnishes V, J and clone size, whereas the DNA furnished D and trimming. This table has under 200,000 clones, around 80% appearing once. This sample is drawn from a study of blood T cell repertoires in COVID-19. Overall study context: The United States, Italy and Spain supplied acute and convalescent COVID-19 samples. Nucleic acid was either cDNA or gDNA, and it came from T cells, B-cell-depleted T cells, or PBMCs.

This CDR3 spans 15 amino acids. V was pared by 1 base and J by 3 bases, with 10 bases between. Germline V lookup: CDR1 SGHVS, CDR2 FQNEAQ. Patients of the Seattle cohort, enrolled during active infection, were followed longitudinally. The clonotype originates from a woman in her seventies with COVID-19, enrolled during active disease. The sequencing sample was made of peripheral blood. The rearrangement uses TRBV7-8 and TRBJ2-1; unclear D gene. CDR3: CASSLGSLDYNEQFF. The CDR3 region has the DNA TGTGCCAGCAGCTTAGGGAGTTTGGACTACAATGAGCAGTTCTTC.